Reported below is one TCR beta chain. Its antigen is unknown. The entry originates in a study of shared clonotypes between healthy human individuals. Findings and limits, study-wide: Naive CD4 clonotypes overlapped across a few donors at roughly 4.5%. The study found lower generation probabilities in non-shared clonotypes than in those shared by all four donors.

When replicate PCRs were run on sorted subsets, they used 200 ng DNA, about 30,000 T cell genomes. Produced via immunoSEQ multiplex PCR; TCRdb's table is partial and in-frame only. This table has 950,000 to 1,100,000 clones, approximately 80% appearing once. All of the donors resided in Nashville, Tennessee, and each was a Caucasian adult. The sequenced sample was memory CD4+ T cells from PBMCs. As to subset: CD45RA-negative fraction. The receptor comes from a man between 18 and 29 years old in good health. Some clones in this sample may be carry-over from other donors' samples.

In nucleotides, the CDR3 is TGTGCCAGCTCACTCTTTCTCGGGAGTTCGAGAGAGACCCAGTACTTC. Its translation is CASSLFLGSSRETQYF. The chain has TRBV18 and TRBJ2-5; possible D gene TRBD2, 6 bases. The CDR3 consists of 16 residues. Per the germline V gene, CDR1 is KGHSH and CDR2 is LQKENI. The V end lost 4 bases, the J end lost 4 bases, and 19 bases lay between the germline ends.